This T cell receptor beta chain appears in the sequencing data of a study of graft-versus-host responses after intestinal transplantation. Repertoires were generated with immunoSEQ multiplex PCR, while TCRdb's copy carries only in-frame clones and drops some. The data show under 140,000 clones, 80% to 95% seen once. Comments on this clone: Its specificity is unknown.

Germline CDR1 reads SEHNR; CDR2 reads FQNEAQ (reference sequence). This CDR3 contains 13 residues. Trimming pared 1 base from V and 6 bases from J, leaving 7 bases between. The sample consisted of unstimulated CD8+ T cells sorted from spleen or lymph node cells, taken before intestinal transplant. The chain uses TRBV7-9 and TRBJ1-5, with D possibly matching TRBD1 (5 bases). The receptor's source is a human donor who received an intestinal transplant. This CDR3 is CASSLGQGQPQHF. CDR3 sequence (DNA): TGTGCCAGCAGCTTAGGGCAGGGTCAGCCCCAGCATTTT.